This TCR beta chain was recovered during a study of PD-1 blockade in classical Hodgkin lymphoma. Study findings and constraints: Newly diagnosed and completely responding patients shared comparable baseline diversity. Patients with an early start, nivolumab under 1 year after ASCT, were excluded.

Deletions cut 4 bases from V and 6 bases from J, with 16 bases between. The CDR3 runs 14 residues. Each patient relapsed following autologous stem cell transplantation, and prior brentuximab vedotin exposure differed. This clone was recorded once. The antigen remains unidentified. Clones were read by immunoSEQ multiplex PCR, and TCRdb kept only the in-frame ones, dropping some. The sample includes 20,000 to 30,000 clones, 70% to 90% of them seen just once. The sequence was obtained from a human donor with classical Hodgkin lymphoma. This chain connects TRBV5-3 to TRBJ1-2; tentatively, D is TRBD1 (5 bases). TRBV5-3 is an ORF, with its function uncertain. The sequenced sample was peripheral blood mononuclear cells (PBMCs), obtained before the second cycle of nivolumab. The CDR3 DNA follows: TGTGCCAGAAGCAGCCGTCGGGGCAGAGATGGCTACACCTTC. Its translation: CARSSRRGRDGYTF.